These 21 T cell receptor beta chains came from one sample sequenced in a study of T cells in Graves' hyperthyroidism and ophthalmopathy. There were TCR beta CDR3 regions amplified from RNA transcripts. An initial round of RT-PCR targeting the TCR CDR3 relied on the HTBI primer set. In TCRdb, the multiplex PCR reads were re-called with MiXCR into one record per CDR3 protein. The table has roughly 640,000 distinct CDR3 sequences, roughly 16% seen once. Input material: blood. The source is a woman aged 40 to 49 with Graves' ophthalmopathy.

Comment on this clonotype: This may stem from a read error, because a much larger clone lies one nucleotide away. The chain links TRBV11-2 to TRBJ2-3; D remains ambiguous. This CDR3 region has 14 residues. Trimming left V 6 bases short and J 3 bases short, with 13 bases between. The germline gives CDR1 SGHAT, CDR2 FQNNGV. DNA of the CDR3: TGTGCCAGCAGGGAAGCGAGAGTGACAGATACGCAGTATTTT. It translates to CASREARVTDTQYF.

This clonotype was counted many times. The rearrangement joins TRBV20-1 to TRBJ1-2; TRBD1 matches 7 bases. Per the germline V gene, CDR1 is DFQATT and CDR2 is SNEGSKA (reference sequence). CDR3 length equals 15 residues. J lost 7 bases, V lost 3 bases, and 14 bases had no gene match. CDR3 residues: CSASKGALREGGYTF. The CDR3 nucleotides are TGCAGTGCTAGCAAGGGGGCGCTAAGGGAAGGTGGCTACACCTTC.

The sample holds many counts of this clonotype. V gene TRBV6-2 or TRBV6-3 combines with J gene TRBJ1-5, with D unclear. The CDR3 is made up of 16 amino acids. Trimming stripped 4 bases from V and 0 bases from J, with 13 bases between. Germline CDR1 is MNHEY and CDR2 is SVGEGT. CDR3 in amino acids: CASSSTSDYSNQPQHF. DNA of the CDR3: TGTGCCAGCAGTTCAACCAGTGACTATAGCAATCAGCCCCAGCATTTT.

The V gene is TRBV10-3, the J gene TRBJ2-3, with TRBD2 matching over 10 bases. This CDR3 comprises 18 residues. Per germline, CDR1 ENHRY and CDR2 SYGVKD. V was pared by 7 bases and J by 3 bases, with 16 bases of the junction left unmatched. Written as DNA, the CDR3 is TGTGCCATCACCCCGGGGCTAGCGGGAGAGGGATTTACAGATACGCAGTATTTT. It yields the protein CAITPGLAGEGFTDTQYF.

This clonotype was seen repeatedly, ten times or more. V gene TRBV5-1 combines with J gene TRBJ1-1; possible D gene TRBD1, 5 bases. Trimming removed 4 bases from V and 0 bases from J, with 10 bases in between. The germline V gene has CDR1 SGHRS and CDR2 YFSETQ. The CDR3 consists of 14 residues. CDR3 residues: CASSETGVNTEAFF. The CDR3 coding sequence is TGCGCCAGCAGCGAAACAGGAGTGAACACTGAAGCTTTCTTT. The whole variable domain, filled in from reference TRBV5-1 and TRBJ1-1, reads KAGVTQTPRYLIKTRGQQVTLSCSPISGHRSVSWYQQTPGQGLQFLFEYFSETQRNKGNFPGRFSGRQFSNSRSEMNVSTLELGDSALYLCASSETGVNTEAFFGQGTRLTVV.

This clonotype was detected ten times or more. The J gene is TRBJ2-3, the V gene TRBV20-1; 7 nucleotides align to TRBD2. This CDR3 spans 15 amino acids. The V gene's germline CDR1 is DFQATT and CDR2 SNEGSKA (reference sequence). V lost 3 bases to trimming and J lost 6 bases; unmatched junction nucleotides: 12. CDR3 region: CSASTRTPGGDTQYF. CDR3 DNA sequence: TGCAGTGCTAGTACCAGGACTCCCGGGGGGGATACGCAGTATTTT.

This clonotype has ten or more counts. CDR3 coding DNA: TGTGCCAGCTCACCCTGGGTGAACACTGAAGCTTTCTTT. It specifies CASSPWVNTEAFF. The chain recombines TRBV18 with TRBJ1-1; D is unclear. The CDR3 has 13 residues. Trimming took 3 bases from V and 0 from J, leaving 5 bases between them. Germline CDR1 KGHSH, CDR2 LQKENI.

There are many counts of this clonotype. The chain links TRBV20-1 to TRBJ2-5, with 10 bases that match TRBD2. The CDR3 loop spans 16 amino acids. Germline V gene sequence: CDR1 DFQATT, CDR2 SNEGSKA (reference sequence). V lost 4 bases and J lost 3; bases outside the gene matches: 11. CDR3 DNA sequence: TGCAGTGCTATGAATTGGCTAGCGGGAGACAAAGAGACCCAGTACTTC. Its protein product is CSAMNWLAGDKETQYF.

There are many counts of this clonotype. The chain has TRBV28 and TRBJ2-7; 9 bases are a match to TRBD2. V trimming: 6 bases; J trimming: 1 base; junction bases outside the gene matches: 7. CDR3 size: 15 residues. The germline V gene has CDR1 MDHEN and CDR2 SYDVKM. This CDR3 reads CASRKSGRPSYEQYF. DNA for the CDR3: TGTGCCAGCAGGAAAAGCGGGAGGCCATCCTACGAGCAGTACTTC.

This clonotype was counted only a few times. The genes are TRBV7-8 and TRBJ2-1, with 10 bases aligning to TRBD1. V lost 8 bases to trimming and J lost 2 bases; unmatched junction nucleotides: 3. Per the germline V gene, CDR1 is SGHVS and CDR2 is FQNEAQ. CDR3 length equals 14 residues. CDR3 protein: CASGTGEPYNEQFF. The CDR3 region has the DNA TGTGCCAGCGGGACAGGGGAGCCCTACAATGAGCAGTTCTTC.

At least ten counts were recorded for this clonotype. The rearrangement uses TRBV5-1 and TRBJ1-2; D is perhaps TRBD1 (6 bases). Per the germline V gene, CDR1 is SGHRS and CDR2 is YFSETQ. This CDR3 has 14 residues. Trimming removed 3 bases from V and 4 bases from J, with 13 bases in between. The CDR3 coding sequence is TGCGCCAGCAGCTCAGGACAGAGCATCTATGGCTACACCTTC. Residues: CASSSGQSIYGYTF.

The rearrangement joins TRBV7-9 to TRBJ2-7, with D possibly TRBD2 on 6 matching bases. Germline CDR1 is SEHNR and CDR2 is FQNEAQ (reference sequence). The CDR3 is 15 residues long. V was trimmed by 6 bases and J by 2 bases, leaving 17 bases between them. The CDR3 region is CASSPAYSGPYEQYF. CDR3 sequence (DNA): TGTGCCAGCAGTCCTGCTTATAGCGGCCCCTACGAGCAGTACTTC.

This chain connects TRBV5-1 to TRBJ2-2; the D is unclear. The CDR3 covers 13 residues. The germline V gene encodes CDR1 SGHRS and CDR2 YFSETQ. Trimming removed 4 bases from V and 4 bases from J, with 8 bases in between. The CDR3 spells CASSPWTTGELFF. The CDR3 bases are TGCGCCAGCAGCCCTTGGACCACCGGGGAGCTGTTTTTT.

This clonotype has ten or more counts. The rearrangement links TRBV5-1 to TRBJ2-1; 14 bases align to TRBD2. The CDR3 runs 18 residues. The V gene end was trimmed by 4 bases and the J gene end by 0 bases; junction bases not matched to a gene: 6. CDR1 SGHRS and CDR2 YFSETQ come from the germline V gene. CDR3 sequence (DNA): TGCGCCAGCAGCGCGCTGGGGACTAGCGGGAGCTCCTACAATGAGCAGTTCTTC. Translating gives CASSALGTSGSSYNEQFF.

A word on this clonotype: At one boundary the junction diverges from the germline segment, which might be a read error. The chain is built from TRBV2 and TRBJ1-5; D perhaps matches TRBD1 (6 bases). The CDR3 has 13 amino acids. The germline V gene encodes CDR1 SNHLY and CDR2 FYNNEI. The CDR3 here is CASSGQWNQPQHF. In DNA form, the CDR3 reads TGCGCCAGCAGTGGACAGTGGAATCAGCCCCAGCATTTT.

This clonotype has a handful of counts. V is TRBV6-1 and J is TRBJ1-1; D gene unclear. The CDR3 runs to 14 residues. Trimming pared 5 bases from V and 1 base from J, leaving 11 bases between. CDR1 MNHNS and CDR2 SASEGT come from the germline V gene. CDR3 region: CASSSWAPNTEAFF. The CDR3 nucleotides are TGTGCCAGCAGTTCTTGGGCCCCGAACACTGAAGCTTTCTTT.

The chain joins TRBV5-4 to TRBJ2-1; 8 bases align to TRBD2. The CDR3 totals 15 residues. V gave up 0 bases and J gave up 9 bases; unmatched junction bases: 8. Germline CDR1 SGHNT, CDR2 YYREEE (reference sequence). This CDR3 is CASSLDLAGTGEQFF. In nucleotides, the CDR3 is TGTGCCAGCAGCTTGGATTTAGCGGGGACGGGTGAGCAGTTCTTC.

This clonotype was recorded many times. The chain couples TRBV18 to TRBJ1-1; D is unresolved. V was clipped by 3 bases and J by 3 bases, with 20 bases between them. This CDR3 comprises 17 residues. Germline V CDR1 and CDR2: KGHSH, LQKENI. Here the CDR3 reads CASSPLDISVGYTEAFF. The DNA of the CDR3 is TGTGCCAGCTCACCCCTCGATATTTCAGTGGGCTACACTGAAGCTTTCTTT.

This clonotype was seen only a few times. This chain links TRBV20-1 with TRBJ2-3; D is perhaps TRBD1 (5 bases). Germline V gene lookup returns CDR1 DFQATT and CDR2 SNEGSKA (reference sequence). V was clipped by 6 bases and J by 2 bases, with 12 bases between them. The CDR3 runs to 13 residues. The CDR3 DNA follows: TGCAGTGCGACCAGACAGACCACAGATACGCAGTATTTT. As protein: CSATRQTTDTQYF.

This clonotype was seen repeatedly, ten times or more. The CDR3 DNA reads TGTGCCAGCTCACCGTTCGACAGGGGGCTCCAAGAGACCCAGTACTTC. It specifies CASSPFDRGLQETQYF. The rearrangement joins TRBV18 to TRBJ2-5, with 10 nucleotides matching TRBD1. CDR3 length equals 16 residues. Germline V lookup: CDR1 KGHSH, CDR2 LQKENI. Losses at the gene ends were 3 bases for V and 1 base for J; bases not matched to a gene: 5.

In its sample, this clonotype was seen many times. The chain couples TRBV28 to TRBJ1-2, with 8 nucleotides matching TRBD1. Germline V lookup: CDR1 MDHEN, CDR2 SYDVKM. This CDR3 is 14 amino acids long. Trimming cost V 8 bases and J 5 bases; bases outside gene matches: 10. This CDR3 is CASGPPGQVYGYTF. The DNA for the CDR3 is TGTGCCAGCGGTCCCCCGGGACAGGTATATGGCTACACCTTC.